The 28 T cell receptor beta chains below come from one sample, sequenced in a study of Graves' ophthalmopathy and Graves' hyperthyroidism listed by TCRdb under 2018. Sequencing relied on an Illumina HiSeq 2000. For repertoire sequencing, TCR beta CDR3 regions were amplified from RNA transcripts. A first-round RT-PCR used HTBI primers with the Qiagen OneStep RT-PCR kit, followed by a second-round multiplex PCR, size selection and purification. The public sequencing data were trimmed at Q25 with fastp and processed into clonotypes with MiXCR by TCRdb, which kept only in-frame beta chains. Each entry merges the rows of one CDR3 protein and shows their most common DNA and genes. The sample table shows 200,000 to 250,000 distinct CDR3 sequences, and around 50% are seen once. Clones ranked in the top ten supply over 40% of the sample. The sequenced sample was peripheral blood. All receptors derive from an adult man with Graves' ophthalmopathy.

The rearrangement links TRBV15 to TRBJ2-7, with unresolved D. The CDR3 has 14 amino acids. Per the germline V gene, CDR1 is LNHNV and CDR2 is YYDKDF (reference sequence). V lost 3 bases and J lost 1, with 10 bases in between. This CDR3 reads CATSSRAQSYEQYF. CDR3 sequence (DNA): TGTGCCACCAGCAGTCGGGCGCAGTCCTACGAGCAGTACTTC.

This chain joins TRBV19 and TRBJ2-7; weak D call: TRBD1 (6 bases). This CDR3 contains 15 residues. Trimming removed 3 bases from V and 4 bases from J, with 16 bases in between. CDR1 and CDR2 (germline): LNHDA, SQIVND (reference sequence). The CDR3 sequence: CASSMSADSQYEQYF. In DNA, the CDR3 is TGTGCCAGTAGTATGTCGGCGGACAGCCAGTACGAGCAGTACTTC.

This clonotype has just a few counts. V usage is TRBV18 and J usage is TRBJ2-5; no firm D call. Per the germline V gene, CDR1 is KGHSH and CDR2 is LQKENI. Deletions cut 3 bases from V and 4 bases from J, with 9 bases between. CDR3 length: 13 amino acids. In DNA form, the CDR3 reads TGTGCCAGCTCACCGGATTCGATAGAGACCCAGTACTTC. As protein: CASSPDSIETQYF.

This clonotype was detected only a few times. The chain has TRBV5-6 and TRBJ1-1, with D hard to call. Per germline, CDR1 SGHDT and CDR2 YYEEEE. Trimming cost V 1 base and J 0 bases, with 7 bases left between them. The CDR3 covers 14 residues. CDR3 in DNA: TGTGCCAGCAGCTTGAACGGAATGAACACTGAAGCTTTCTTT. Amino acids: CASSLNGMNTEAFF.

This clonotype was observed a few times. This rearrangement joins TRBV10-1 to TRBJ2-2; D possibly uses TRBD1 or TRBD2 (5 bases each). V lost 6 bases and J lost 7, with 6 bases in between. Germline lookup yields CDR1 WNHNN and CDR2 SYGVQD (reference sequence). The CDR3 totals 11 residues. Here the CDR3 DNA reads TGCGCCAGCAGGGGGGACGGGGAGCTGTTTTTT. Translating it yields CASRGDGELFF.

The genes are TRBV7-9 and TRBJ1-1; D is unresolved. The CDR3 spans 14 residues. Between the trimmed V and J ends, which lost 5 bases and 3 bases, there was a span of 13 bases. The germline V gene has CDR1 SEHNR and CDR2 FQNEAQ (reference sequence). CDR3 nucleotide sequence: TGTGCCAGCAGCAATCCCCGACCATACACTGAAGCTTTCTTT. Translated: CASSNPRPYTEAFF. Using reference TRBV7-9 and TRBJ1-1 for the parts outside the CDR3, the full variable domain is DTGVSQNPRHKITKRGQNVTFRCDPISEHNRLYWYRQTLGQGPEFLTYFQNEAQLEKSRLLSDRFSAERPKGSFSTLEIQRTEQGDSAMYLCASSNPRPYTEAFFGQGTRLTVV.

The V gene is TRBV5-1, the J gene TRBJ1-1; weak D call: TRBD1 (5 bases). Deletions cut 2 bases from V and 1 base from J, with 12 bases between. Per germline, CDR1 SGHRS and CDR2 YFSETQ. The CDR3 is made up of 15 amino acids. The CDR3, as DNA: TGCGCCAGCAGCTTCACCGGGACGGCGAACACTGAAGCTTTCTTT. Its translation is CASSFTGTANTEAFF.

A few counts support this clonotype. The rearrangement links TRBV9 to TRBJ2-6; unclear D gene. From germline, CDR1 is SGDLS and CDR2 YYNGEE. This CDR3 is 16 amino acids long. With 7 bases removed from V and 5 bases from J, the gap between germline ends came to 19 bases. CDR3 sequence reads: CASQKGGSQRANVLTF. The CDR3 DNA follows: TGTGCCAGCCAAAAGGGTGGCAGTCAAAGGGCCAACGTCCTGACTTTC.

This clonotype appeared many times. The rearrangement joins TRBV4-1 to TRBJ2-5; 10 bases fit TRBD2. Germline loops: CDR1 MGHRA, CDR2 YSYEKL. J lost 1 base, V lost 7 bases, and 6 bases had no gene match. This CDR3 region has 15 residues. CDR3 DNA sequence: TGCGCCAGCAAGGTAGCGGGGGGCCCCCAAGAGACCCAGTACTTC. Translation gives CASKVAGGPQETQYF.

CDR3 sequence (DNA): TGTGCCAGCAAAACGGGCCCCGATGGCACTGAAGCTTTCTTT. The encoded protein is CASKTGPDGTEAFF. This chain connects TRBV10-3 to TRBJ1-1, with D unresolved. The CDR3 covers 14 residues. V lost 10 bases and J lost 4, with 19 bases in between. The germline gives CDR1 ENHRY, CDR2 SYGVKD.

This clonotype was seen at least ten times. The V call is TRBV11-2, the J call TRBJ1-2, with D possibly matching TRBD1 (6 bases). V was trimmed by 3 bases and J by 8 bases, leaving 19 bases between them. Germline values: CDR1 SGHAT, CDR2 FQNNGV. This CDR3 comprises 15 residues. The CDR3 nucleotides are TGTGCCAGCAGCTTTCAACAGGGACGGATAGAAGGCTACACCTTC. It specifies CASSFQQGRIEGYTF.

This clonotype was seen only a few times. V is TRBV28 and J is TRBJ1-1; no firm D call. V was trimmed by 6 bases and J by 3 bases, leaving 8 bases between them. Germline V gene lookup returns CDR1 MDHEN and CDR2 SYDVKM. The CDR3 has 12 residues. CDR3 sequence: CASSTQYTEAFF. Here the CDR3 DNA reads TGTGCCAGCAGCACACAGTACACTGAAGCTTTCTTT.

V and J are TRBV11-3 and TRBJ1-2; TRBD1 aligns across 11 bases. Germline V gives CDR1 SGHNT, CDR2 YENEEA. The CDR3 runs 14 residues. J was trimmed by 5 bases and V by 5 bases; bases with no gene match: 4. The CDR3 sequence is CASSPGTGGYGYTF. The CDR3 DNA reads TGTGCCAGCAGCCCCGGGACAGGGGGGTATGGCTACACCTTC. The full variable domain, with the rest looked up from reference TRBV11-3 and TRBJ1-2, is EAGVVQSPRYKIIEKKQPVAFWCNPISGHNTLYWYLQNLGQGPELLIRYENEEAVDDSQLPKDRFSAERLKGVDSTLKIQPAELGDSAVYLCASSPGTGGYGYTFGSGTRLTVV.

This clonotype was seen a handful of times. This chain links TRBV20-1 with TRBJ2-5; the D is unclear. Trimming left V 0 bases short and J 9 bases short, with 8 bases between. This CDR3 is 11 amino acids long. Germline CDR1 reads DFQATT; CDR2 reads SNEGSKA (reference sequence). DNA of the CDR3: TGCAGTGCTAGAGATAGGTGGGCCCAGTACTTC. It encodes CSARDRWAQYF.

This clonotype was seen repeatedly, ten times or more. The chain uses TRBV12-3 or TRBV12-4 and TRBJ1-5; 7 nucleotides align to TRBD1. This CDR3 contains 14 residues. Germline trimming cut 4 bases from V and 5 bases from J; bases unmatched to any gene: 5. The CDR3 region is CASSSQGGHQPQHF. CDR3 bases: TGTGCCAGCAGTTCCCAGGGGGGCCATCAGCCCCAGCATTTT.

The sample holds a few counts of this clonotype. At one boundary the junction diverges from the germline segment, which might be a read error. The gene calls are TRBV2 and TRBJ1-3, with 7 positions matching TRBD1. The CDR3 consists of 15 residues. Germline V gene lookup returns CDR1 SNHLY and CDR2 FYNNEI. CDR3 DNA: TGTGCCATCAGTGAGTCAGGGGGAGCTGGAAACACCATATATTTT. Protein product: CAISESGGAGNTIYF.

Written as DNA, the CDR3 is TGTGCCAGCAGCTTTGATAGCGGGGGTGTCTACGAGCAGTACTTC. Protein product: CASSFDSGGVYEQYF. The chain couples TRBV7-3 to TRBJ2-7, with 9 positions matching TRBD2. CDR1 and CDR2 (germline): SGHTA, FQGTGA. The CDR3 is 15 amino acids. The trim removed 3 bases at V and 3 bases at J, leaving 6 bases unmatched.

This chain joins TRBV7-2 and TRBJ1-1; a possible D gene is TRBD1 (6 bases). Trimming removed 1 base from V and 6 bases from J, with 12 bases in between. Germline loops: CDR1 SGHTA, CDR2 FQGNSA. The CDR3 loop spans 14 amino acids. The CDR3 coding sequence is TGTGCCAGCAGCTTAGGGCAGGGGCTGGCTGAAGCTTTCTTT. It codes for CASSLGQGLAEAFF.

In nucleotides, the CDR3 is TGTGCCAGCAGCTCCCCTCGGGGGGAGATTTCTGGAAACACCATATATTTT. Translated: CASSSPRGEISGNTIYF. The rearrangement uses TRBV7-2 and TRBJ1-3; D may be TRBD1 (5 bases). Trimming cost V 4 bases and J 1 base, with 17 bases left between them. Germline assignment: CDR1 SGHTA and CDR2 FQGNSA. CDR3 length: 17 residues.

The CDR3 here is CASSLKPFGNSPLHF. The CDR3 DNA is TGTGCCAGCAGCCTAAAGCCCTTTGGGAATTCACCCCTCCACTTT. The genes are TRBV9 and TRBJ1-6; D ambiguous. CDR1 is SGDLS, CDR2 YYNGEE, per germline. V was shortened by 4 bases and J by 7 bases, with 15 bases between the two germline ends. The length of the CDR3 is 15 residues.

In its sample, this clonotype was seen a few times. V usage is TRBV6-4 and J usage is TRBJ1-1; TRBD1 is a possible D gene (5 bases). The germline V and J ends were trimmed by 2 bases and 6 bases, with 10 bases remaining between them. Germline V gene data show CDR1 as MRHNA and CDR2 as SNTAGT. This CDR3 region has 13 residues. CDR3: CASSDGTRPEAFF. The CDR3, as DNA: TGTGCCAGCAGTGACGGGACCAGACCTGAAGCTTTCTTT.

This chain links TRBV12-3 or TRBV12-4 with TRBJ2-2; 8 bases line up with TRBD1. The CDR3 sequence is 15 residues long. Unmatched junction bases numbered 7, after V lost 3 bases and J lost 7 bases. DNA for the CDR3: TGTGCCAGCAGTTTCCTGACAGGGGCTATCGGGGAGCTGTTTTTT. Amino acid sequence: CASSFLTGAIGELFF.

V and J are TRBV9 and TRBJ2-1; 8 bases agree with TRBD2. CDR3 length: 19 residues. The V gene's germline CDR1 is SGDLS and CDR2 YYNGEE. With 5 bases clipped from V and 2 bases from J, the junction kept 18 bases outside the gene matches. The CDR3 DNA sequence: TGTGCCAGCAGTTACTCCAGTGAGACCGGGACTAGACCCTACAATGAGCAGTTCTTC. It specifies CASSYSSETGTRPYNEQFF.

V usage is TRBV7-9 and J usage is TRBJ1-3; TRBD1 aligns across 8 bases. The ends lost 9 bases at V and 4 bases at J; junction bases unmatched: 8. The germline gives CDR1 SEHNR, CDR2 FQNEAQ (reference sequence). The CDR3 has 14 amino acids. CDR3 in amino acids: CASTGQAAGNTIYF. In DNA form, the CDR3 reads TGTGCCAGTACGGGACAGGCGGCGGGAAACACCATATATTTT. Full variable domain (remainder filled in from reference TRBV7-9 and TRBJ1-3): DTGVSQNPRHKITKRGQNVTFRCDPISEHNRLYWYRQTLGQGPEFLTYFQNEAQLEKSRLLSDRFSAERPKGSFSTLEIQRTEQGDSAMYLCASTGQAAGNTIYFGEGSWLTVV.

The rearrangement links TRBV7-9 to TRBJ1-4, with unresolved D. CDR3 size: 12 residues. Trimming cost V 2 bases and J 5 bases, with 3 bases left between them. Germline V gene lookup returns CDR1 SEHNR and CDR2 FQNEAQ (reference sequence). The CDR3 DNA reads as TGTGCCAGCAGCTTAATAAATGAAAAACTGTTTTTT. Protein: CASSLINEKLFF.

There are a few counts of this clonotype. V and J are TRBV29-1 and TRBJ2-2, with D possibly matching TRBD1 (5 bases). The CDR3 is 14 amino acids. CDR1 SQVTM and CDR2 ANQGSEA come from the germline V gene. Trimming shortened V by 7 bases and J by 0 bases, and 12 bases separated the two germline ends. CDR3 coding DNA: TGCAGCGCCCGAGTGGGGCCGAACACCGGGGAGCTGTTTTTT. Protein: CSARVGPNTGELFF.

With regard to this clonotype: An end of the junction differs from the germline gene, which may be a read error. The genes are TRBV2 and TRBJ2-3, with D maybe TRBD2 (6 bases). In germline, CDR1 is SNHLY, CDR2 FYNNEI. The CDR3 has 14 residues. The CDR3 DNA is TGTGCCACCAGTGATTTTGCTCAGGGAGGTACGCAGTATTTT. Its protein is CATSDFAQGGTQYF.

This rearrangement joins TRBV10-1 to TRBJ1-1, with D perhaps TRBD1 (6 bases). Trimming took off 6 bases at V and 4 bases at J, with 15 bases between the two ends. The CDR3 loop spans 14 amino acids. Germline CDR1 WNHNN, CDR2 SYGVQD (reference sequence). The CDR3 sequence: CASSRQARSTEAFF. The CDR3 DNA reads as TGCGCCAGCAGCCGACAGGCAAGGAGCACTGAAGCTTTCTTT.